These T cell receptor beta chains were read from a single sample in a study of Ad26.COV2.S vaccination and SARS-CoV-2 variants. TCRdb keeps only in-frame clones here, not all; method: immunoSEQ multiplex PCR. Here the sample spans about 350,000 clones, around 89% being singletons. This specimen was peripheral blood, taken in a trial of Ad26.COV2.S vaccine versus placebo. The receptors were sampled from a person between 18 and 60 years old who received the Ad26.COV2.S COVID-19 vaccine or a placebo. Both conserved end residues are trimmed from each CDR3. The order of the fields is CDR3 protein, V gene, J gene.

ASSIGTVYEQY	TRBV19	TRBJ2-7
ASSEALRGFATNEKLF	TRBV6-1	TRBJ1-4
ASSRGGRNEQF	TRBV2	TRBJ2-1
ASMGTSKRGNEQF	TRBV2	TRBJ2-1
ASSTTGASGGSYNEQF	TRBV7-9	TRBJ2-1
AWSEVPSTDTQY	TRBV30	TRBJ2-3
ASSLGQGRNGYT	TRBV7-2	TRBJ1-2
ASSFRGKQETQY	TRBV28	TRBJ2-5
ASSGRGRDAFADTQY	TRBV4-1	TRBJ2-3
ASRVDSRIKNTEAF	TRBV21-1	TRBJ1-1
ASSSEHGSSGANVLT	TRBV18	TRBJ2-6
ASSLVLDEQF	TRBV7-2	TRBJ2-1
ASNPSGIRLGSYNEQF	TRBV28	TRBJ2-1
ASSLQDTQY	TRBV28	TRBJ2-3
ASSWTPGSTYEQY	TRBV5-4	TRBJ2-7
ASSIEQGLNTEAF	TRBV5-6	TRBJ1-1
ASSQDRQGNEKLF	TRBV4-2	TRBJ1-4
ASRAQGQGGSEAF	TRBV28	TRBJ1-1
ASSPDLSTDTQY	TRBV28	TRBJ2-3
ASSLSSGVSTGELF	TRBV7-9	TRBJ2-2
ASSLRGADTQY	TRBV28	TRBJ2-3
ASSIRTGENQPQH	TRBV19	TRBJ1-5
ASSPDRENQPQH	TRBV18	TRBJ1-5
ASRSQGVTGNTIY	TRBV6-4	TRBJ1-3
SVGQGTSYEQY	TRBV29-1	TRBJ2-7
ASSQGNRDYEQY	TRBV4-1	TRBJ2-7
ASTGQAGYT	TRBV12-3/TRBV12-4	TRBJ1-2
ASSLDRGYSYNEQF	TRBV28	TRBJ2-1
ASSLDRAETQY	TRBV7-6	TRBJ2-5
ASSYWGYGNQPQH	TRBV6-2/TRBV6-3	TRBJ1-5
ASSQPGTENEKLF	TRBV2	TRBJ1-4
ASSSLQRGGPGELF	TRBV27	TRBJ2-2
ATVRDRGAYEQY	TRBV2	TRBJ2-7
ASSSGTPTGELF	TRBV19	TRBJ2-2
ASSIRDRATEAF	TRBV19	TRBJ1-1
ASSYRPRDPDTQY	TRBV6-5	TRBJ2-3
ASSPIGQGASQPQH	TRBV4-1	TRBJ1-5
ASSLYRSGNQPQH	TRBV5-6	TRBJ1-5
ASSIVGVVGAKNIQY	TRBV19	TRBJ2-4
ASSVSSGWDEQF	TRBV9	TRBJ2-1
ASSYSGFTDTQY	TRBV6-2/TRBV6-3	TRBJ2-3
ATSSRWTYGYT	TRBV15	TRBJ1-2
ASSQDVENQPQH	TRBV3-1/TRBV3-2	TRBJ1-5
ASSLGTGSNQPQH	TRBV5-6	TRBJ1-5
AISRAPGGGYT	TRBV10-3	TRBJ1-2
ASSPATEVGAVYEQY	TRBV4-2	TRBJ2-7
ASRNPGRTNEKLF	TRBV19	TRBJ1-4
ASSQETGHYGYT	TRBV4-1	TRBJ1-2
ASRSGGKEQY	TRBV2	TRBJ2-7
ASSLGGGEEKLF	TRBV5-1	TRBJ1-4
ASSQGSLRGSFPPQGNTEAF	TRBV4-2	TRBJ1-1
ASSPSVTNYNEQF	TRBV7-2	TRBJ2-1
ASSATRDNTDTQY	TRBV25-1	TRBJ2-3
ASSSRQGVGYGYT	TRBV7-2	TRBJ1-2
ASSLAGQAPRETQY	TRBV7-8	TRBJ2-5
ASSLGRRDLRQPQH	TRBV28	TRBJ1-5
ASSLPSGRAEGYNEQF	TRBV5-4	TRBJ2-1
ASTQGRYQPQH	TRBV6-6	TRBJ1-5